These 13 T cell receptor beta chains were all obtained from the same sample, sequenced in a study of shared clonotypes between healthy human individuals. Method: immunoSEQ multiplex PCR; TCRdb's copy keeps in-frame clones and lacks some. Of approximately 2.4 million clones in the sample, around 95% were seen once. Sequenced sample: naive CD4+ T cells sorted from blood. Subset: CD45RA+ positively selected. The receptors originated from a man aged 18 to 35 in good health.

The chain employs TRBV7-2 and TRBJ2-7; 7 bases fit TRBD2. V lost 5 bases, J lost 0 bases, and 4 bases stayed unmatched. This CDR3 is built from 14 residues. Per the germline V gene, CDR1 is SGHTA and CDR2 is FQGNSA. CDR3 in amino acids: CASSVSGNSYEQYF. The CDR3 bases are TGTGCCAGCAGCGTAAGCGGGAACTCCTACGAGCAGTACTTC.

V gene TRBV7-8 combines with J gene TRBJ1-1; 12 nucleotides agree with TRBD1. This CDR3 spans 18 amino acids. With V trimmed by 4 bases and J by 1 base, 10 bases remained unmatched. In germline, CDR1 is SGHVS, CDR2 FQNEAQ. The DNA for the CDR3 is TGTGCCAGCAGCTCTCGGAGGGGACAGGGGGCTACGAACACTGAAGCTTTCTTT. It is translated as CASSSRRGQGATNTEAFF.

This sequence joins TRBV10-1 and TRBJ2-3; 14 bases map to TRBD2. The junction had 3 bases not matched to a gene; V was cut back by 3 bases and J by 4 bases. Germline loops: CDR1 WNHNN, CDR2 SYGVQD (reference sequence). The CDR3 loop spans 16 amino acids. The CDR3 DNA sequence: TGCGCCAGCAGTGATGGACTAGCGGGGGGAGCAGATACGCAGTATTTT. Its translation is CASSDGLAGGADTQYF.

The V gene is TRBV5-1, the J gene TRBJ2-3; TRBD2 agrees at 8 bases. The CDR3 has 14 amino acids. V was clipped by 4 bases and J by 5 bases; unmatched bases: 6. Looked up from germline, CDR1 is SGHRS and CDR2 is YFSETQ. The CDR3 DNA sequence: TGCGCCAGCAGCCCGGACGGGAGGGTAGATACGCAGTATTTT. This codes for CASSPDGRVDTQYF.

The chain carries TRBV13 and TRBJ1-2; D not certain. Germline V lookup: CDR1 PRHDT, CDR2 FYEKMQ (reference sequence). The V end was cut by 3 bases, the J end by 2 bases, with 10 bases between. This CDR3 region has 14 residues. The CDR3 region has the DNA TGTGCCAGCAGCTTGAGGGCAGTGAACTATGGCTACACCTTC. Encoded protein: CASSLRAVNYGYTF.

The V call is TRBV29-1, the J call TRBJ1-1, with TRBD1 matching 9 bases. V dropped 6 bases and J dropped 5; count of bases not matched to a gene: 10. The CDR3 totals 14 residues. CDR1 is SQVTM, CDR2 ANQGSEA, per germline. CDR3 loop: CSVSTGTGMTEAFF. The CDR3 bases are TGCAGCGTCTCGACCGGGACAGGGATGACTGAAGCTTTCTTT. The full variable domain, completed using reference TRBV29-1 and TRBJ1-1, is SAVISQKPSRDICQRGTSLTIQCQVDSQVTMMFWYRQQPGQSLTLIATANQGSEATYESGFVIDKFPISRPNLTFSTLTVSNMSPEDSSIYLCSVSTGTGMTEAFFGQGTRLTVV.

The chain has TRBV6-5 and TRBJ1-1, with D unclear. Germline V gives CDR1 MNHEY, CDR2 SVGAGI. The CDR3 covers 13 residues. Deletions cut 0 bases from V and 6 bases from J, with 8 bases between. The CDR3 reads CASSYSARSEAFF. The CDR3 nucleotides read TGTGCCAGCAGTTACTCGGCCAGATCTGAAGCTTTCTTT.

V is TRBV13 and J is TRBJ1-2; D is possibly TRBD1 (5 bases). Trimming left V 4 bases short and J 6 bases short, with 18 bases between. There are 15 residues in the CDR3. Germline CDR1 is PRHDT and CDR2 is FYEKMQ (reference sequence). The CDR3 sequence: CASSSKGQLGDGYTF. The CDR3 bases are TGTGCCAGCAGCTCGAAAGGACAACTCGGGGATGGCTACACCTTC.

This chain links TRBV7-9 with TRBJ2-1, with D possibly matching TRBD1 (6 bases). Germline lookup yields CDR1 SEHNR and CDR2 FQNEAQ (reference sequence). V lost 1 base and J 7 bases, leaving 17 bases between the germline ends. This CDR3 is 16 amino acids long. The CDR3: CASSLGPGVGRNEQFF. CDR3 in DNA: TGTGCCAGCAGCTTAGGGCCAGGGGTCGGTCGGAATGAGCAGTTCTTC.

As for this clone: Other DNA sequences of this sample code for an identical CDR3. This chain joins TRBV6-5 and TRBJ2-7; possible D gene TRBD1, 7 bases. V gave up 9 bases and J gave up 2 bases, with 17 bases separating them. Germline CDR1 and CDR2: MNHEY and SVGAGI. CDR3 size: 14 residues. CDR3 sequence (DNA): TGTGCCAGTTCTGGCGGGACAGTTCCCTACGAGCAGTACTTC. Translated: CASSGGTVPYEQYF.

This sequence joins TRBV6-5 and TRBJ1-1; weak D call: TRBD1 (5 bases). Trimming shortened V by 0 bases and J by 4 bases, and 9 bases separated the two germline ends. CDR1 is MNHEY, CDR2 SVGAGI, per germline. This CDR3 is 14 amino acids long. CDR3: CASSYSIGGTEAFF. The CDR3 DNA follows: TGTGCCAGCAGTTACTCGATTGGGGGCACTGAAGCTTTCTTT.

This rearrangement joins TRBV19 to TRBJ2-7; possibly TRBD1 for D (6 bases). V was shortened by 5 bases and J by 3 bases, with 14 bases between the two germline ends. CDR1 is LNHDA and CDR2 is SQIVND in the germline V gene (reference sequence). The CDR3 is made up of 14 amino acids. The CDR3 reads CASSDTSRGYEQYF. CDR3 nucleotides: TGTGCCAGTAGTGATACCTCCAGGGGCTACGAGCAGTACTTC.

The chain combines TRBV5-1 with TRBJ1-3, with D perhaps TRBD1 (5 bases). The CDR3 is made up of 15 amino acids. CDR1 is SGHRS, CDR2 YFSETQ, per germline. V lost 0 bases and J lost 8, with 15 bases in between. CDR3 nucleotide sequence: TGCGCCAGCAGCTTGGCCATCGGGGGTTTGGACACCATATATTTT. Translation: CASSLAIGGLDTIYF.